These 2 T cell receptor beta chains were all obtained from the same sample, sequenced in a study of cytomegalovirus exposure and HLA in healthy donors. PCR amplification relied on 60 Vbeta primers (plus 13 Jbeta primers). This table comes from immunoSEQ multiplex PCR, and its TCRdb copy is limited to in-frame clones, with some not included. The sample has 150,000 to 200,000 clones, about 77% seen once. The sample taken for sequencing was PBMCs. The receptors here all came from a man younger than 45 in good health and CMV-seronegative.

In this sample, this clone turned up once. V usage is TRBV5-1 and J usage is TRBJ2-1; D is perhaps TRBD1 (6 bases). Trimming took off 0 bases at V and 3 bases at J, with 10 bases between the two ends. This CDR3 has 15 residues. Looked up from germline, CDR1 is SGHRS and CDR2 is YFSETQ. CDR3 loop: CASSLEQGSYNEQFF. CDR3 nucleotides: TGCGCCAGCAGCTTGGAACAGGGTAGCTACAATGAGCAGTTCTTC.

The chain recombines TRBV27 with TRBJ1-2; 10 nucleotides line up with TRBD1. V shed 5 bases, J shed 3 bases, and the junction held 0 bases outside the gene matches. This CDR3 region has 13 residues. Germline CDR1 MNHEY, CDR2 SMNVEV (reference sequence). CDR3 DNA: TGTGCCAGCAGTGGACAGGGGGACTATGGCTACACCTTC. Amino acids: CASSGQGDYGYTF.